The sequence of this TCR beta chain was determined in a study of vaccination effects on CD4 cells after COVID-19 (dated 2022 in TCRdb). About the investigation overall: To identify antigen-specific CD4+ T cell clonotypes by their expansion, the ViraFEST assay first stimulated PBMC with viral peptide pools and then applied TCR sequencing. Cultures from other donors in the study were sequenced with the Oncomine TCR Beta short-read assay on an Illumina iSeq 100. Each participant got two doses of an mRNA SARS-CoV-2 vaccine, either BNT162b2 or mRNA-1273. The study compared SARS-CoV-2 spike-specific CD4+ TCR repertoires before and after mRNA vaccination in COVID-19 convalescent patients and infection-naive vaccine recipients. The full study included 10 COVID-19 convalescent patients and a few SARS-CoV-2-naive healthy vaccine recipients. Two million PBMC per well were cultured in IMDM with roughly 5% human AB serum, around 9.1 IU/ml IL-2 and gentamicin, plus 10 ug/ml peptides.

Comment on this clone: Its recognized antigen is unknown. Per-nucleotide qualities are absent, and no much larger clonotype sits a single base away.

V loses 1 base at its end and J loses 5 bases; junction bases beyond the gene matches: 6. From the cysteine through the valine, the CDR3 covers 16 amino acids. Left in the record is the CDR3 DNA by itself, 48 bases read in frame from the first base. Taken from the germline V gene (reference sequence), the CDR1 and CDR2 loops are SGHAT and FQDESV. Receptors were amplified or captured by the immunoSEQ multiplex PCR assay. DNA from the cultured and isolated CD4+ T cells underwent TCR beta CDR3 sequencing. Regarding the original processing steps: The analysis removed non-productive TCR sequences, trimmed reads to the CDR3 region, and retained only CDR3s that were 7 or more amino acids long. Antigen-specific clonotypes were identified using the MANAFEST web app by comparison of expansion in peptide wells against reference cultures. For clones to be considered positive, expansion at FDR<0.05 versus reference and all other wells, an odds ratio above 5, and a frequency above 0.1% in two replicate wells were required. Cross-reactive clonotypes were defined as significantly expanded in SARS-CoV-2 spike wells and in at least one common cold coronavirus spike condition. CDR3 similarity was assessed by Levenshtein distance with the stringdist R package, and unrooted trees were built with ape in R 3.6.1. TCRdb took this table from immuneACCESS and kept in-frame rearrangements with V and J called. Such tables lack part of the clones; where checked against another copy, unresolved V genes explain under half of the gap, and the rest is unexplained. V, J and clone size were drawn from that table, and D and trimming were deduced from the DNA. The sample table shows 45,000 to 75,000 clones, and over 65% are seen once. Around 3.3% of the sample is taken by the ten largest.

Results the study describes overall, beyond this receptor: In healthy vaccine recipients, vaccine-induced clones were almost all SARS-CoV-2 mono-reactive, with only 1 of 255 being cross-reactive with common cold coronaviruses. Limitations of the study were the small number of convalescent patients and the absence of early post-infection timepoints. Clones induced by infection and clones induced by vaccination both contracted markedly at late timepoints after vaccination, which fits with T cell responses waning over time.

After around eleven days of culture, CD4+ T cells were isolated with the EasySep CD4+ T cell isolation kit. Healthy vaccine recipients had no prior SARS-CoV-2 infection, confirmed by negative nucleocapsid antibodies before and after vaccination. Half of the culture medium was replaced with fresh IL-2-containing medium on days 3 and 7. Each peptide stimulation condition was cultured in triplicate wells unless otherwise noted. PBMC were separated from whole blood using Ficoll-Paque Plus gradient centrifugation and were then either cryopreserved at -140C or used fresh. The QIAamp micro DNA kit was used to extract genomic DNA from the cultured CD4+ T cells.

Here the sequenced sample was CD4+ T cells from PBMCs cultured without peptide, taken before COVID-19 vaccination. The chain is encoded by TRBV11-1 joined to TRBJ2-7; TRBD1 lines up with 12 middle nucleotides. This TCR was recovered from a human donor who received a COVID-19 vaccine. Here the CDR3 is given as CASSLVPGQGADEQYV. The nucleotide sequence is TGTGCCAGCAGCTTAGTACCGGGACAGGGGGCCGACGAGCAGTACGTC.